This record covers a single T cell receptor beta chain. The authors' processing: The authors estimated nucleated cell counts from reference gene primer amplification. Method: immunoSEQ multiplex PCR; TCRdb's copy keeps in-frame clones and lacks some. The V and J calls and the clone size are those of that table, but D and trimming were determined from the DNA. The table shows some 200,000 clones, with 80% occurring only once. The sample originates from a study of blood T cell repertoires in COVID-19. Study context: Acute-phase and convalescent COVID-19 samples originated in the United States, Italy and Spain. The analysed material was cDNA or gDNA that came from T cells, B-cell-depleted T cells, or PBMCs.

Trimming pared 10 bases from V and 3 bases from J, leaving 12 bases between. In germline, CDR1 is MDHEN, CDR2 SYDVKM. The CDR3 length is 12 residues. The specimen sequenced was peripheral blood. This TCR was sampled from a woman between 65 and 79 years old with acute or convalescent COVID-19. The chain has TRBV28 and TRBJ1-1; possible D gene TRBD1, 5 bases. CDR3 amino acids: CATIWGDTEAFF. The CDR3 region has the DNA TGTGCCACCATTTGGGGGGACACTGAAGCTTTCTTT.